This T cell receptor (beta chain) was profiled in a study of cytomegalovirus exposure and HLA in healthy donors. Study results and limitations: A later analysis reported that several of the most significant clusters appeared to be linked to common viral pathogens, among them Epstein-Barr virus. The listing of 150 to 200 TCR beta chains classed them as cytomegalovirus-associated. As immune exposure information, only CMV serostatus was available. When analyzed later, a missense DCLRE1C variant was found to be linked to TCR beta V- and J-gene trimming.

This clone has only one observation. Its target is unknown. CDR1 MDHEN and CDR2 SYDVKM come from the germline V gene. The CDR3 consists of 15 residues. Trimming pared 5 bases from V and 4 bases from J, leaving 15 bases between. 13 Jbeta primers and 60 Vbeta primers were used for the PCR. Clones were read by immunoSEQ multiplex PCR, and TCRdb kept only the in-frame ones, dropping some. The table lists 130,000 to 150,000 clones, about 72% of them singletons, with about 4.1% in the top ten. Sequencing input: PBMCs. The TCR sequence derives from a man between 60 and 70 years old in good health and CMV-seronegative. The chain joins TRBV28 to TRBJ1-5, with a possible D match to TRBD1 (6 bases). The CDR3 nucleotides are TGTGCCAGCAGTAGGAACAGGGTGGGTAATCAGCCCCAGCATTTT. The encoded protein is CASSRNRVGNQPQHF.